This T cell receptor beta chain was observed in a study of response to subunit inactivated influenza vaccine. Study outcomes and limitations: Authors proposed each seasonal influenza vaccination draws in few new T cells.

One entry per CDR3 protein, called by TCRdb with MiXCR from the RT-PCR reads. The sample contains hundreds of thousands of distinct CDR3 sequences, 15% to 20% of which appear only once. At least ten counts were recorded for this clonotype. The antigen is not known. CDR3 length equals 16 residues. V trimming: 4 bases; J trimming: 0 bases; junction bases outside the gene matches: 6. Germline V gene data show CDR1 as SQVTM and CDR2 as ANQGSEA. The TCR sequence derives from a man aged 50 to 59 who received an inactivated influenza vaccine. The chain recombines TRBV29-1 with TRBJ2-2; the match to TRBD2 covers 9 bases. The input for sequencing was PBMCs from blood, taken roughly 5 days after vaccination. The CDR3 protein is CSVVLSGSANTGELFF. The CDR3 DNA is TGCAGCGTTGTTCTTAGCGGGAGCGCGAACACCGGGGAGCTGTTTTTT.